This T cell receptor (beta chain) was documented in a study of T cell responses to AZD1222 COVID-19 vaccine. About the research overall: Analyses pooled second doses at about 4 or about 12 weeks.

For this clone: Its antigen is unidentified.

The germline CDR1 and CDR2 sequences are MRHNA and SNTAGT. This CDR3 region has 15 residues. Losses at the gene ends were 5 bases for V and 3 bases for J; bases not matched to a gene: 3. Study results and caveats: White British donors predominated, females outnumbered males, and clonal diversity was possibly underestimated.

TCRdb's copy holds only in-frame clones and misses some; the assay was immunoSEQ multiplex PCR. The sample lists about 120,000 clones, less than 95% occurring once. The receptor was isolated from an adult in good health. This chain connects TRBV6-4 to TRBJ2-1; 11 bases are a match to TRBD1. This specimen was peripheral blood, taken on day 0 of AZD1222 vaccination. The CDR3 protein is CASSSGTGGYNEQFF. CDR3 in DNA: TGTGCCAGCAGTTCCGGGACAGGGGGCTACAATGAGCAGTTCTTC.